These T cell receptor beta chains were read from a single sample in a study of blood T cell repertoires in COVID-19. Method: immunoSEQ multiplex PCR; TCRdb's copy keeps in-frame clones and lacks some. The data contain under 250,000 clones, 65% to 85% of them seen just once; the ten biggest clones take up roughly 3.5%. Sequencing was done on a sample of PBMCs or T cells enriched from blood (not recorded which). The receptors stem from an older woman who had recovered from COVID-19. CDR3s include the opening cysteine and the closing phenylalanine or tryptophan. Fields, in order: D gene, clone size, J gene, V gene, CDR3 protein, CDR3 DNA. The D gene is left open where the match is weak. Expanded clones get a size class; other rows say once, few or many, or leave the size out.

d_call: TRBD1; clone_size: once; j_call: TRBJ2-3; v_call: TRBV6-5; cdr3_aa: CASPSGDRGGDTQYF; cdr3_nt: TGTGCCAGCCCGTCGGGGGACAGGGGCGGAGATACGCAGTATTTT
d_call: TRBD2; clone_size: NA; j_call: TRBJ2-5; v_call: TRBV10-3; cdr3_aa: CAIRGGGEGQETQYF; cdr3_nt: TGTGCCATCAGGGGGGGAGGGGAAGGGCAAGAGACCCAGTACTTC
d_call: NA; clone_size: few; j_call: TRBJ2-3; v_call: TRBV2; cdr3_aa: CASRKGLTGSTDTQYF; cdr3_nt: TGTGCCAGCAGGAAGGGTCTGACAGGTAGCACAGATACGCAGTATTTT
d_call: NA; clone_size: NA; j_call: TRBJ2-2; v_call: TRBV7-8; cdr3_aa: CASSLAGAGELFF; cdr3_nt: TGTGCCAGCAGCTTAGCGGGAGCGGGGGAGCTGTTTTTT
d_call: TRBD1; clone_size: NA; j_call: TRBJ2-7; v_call: TRBV4-2; cdr3_aa: CASSQEGSGGAEEQYF; cdr3_nt: TGTGCCAGCAGCCAAGAGGGGTCAGGGGGCGCCGAGGAGCAGTACTTC
d_call: NA; clone_size: NA; j_call: TRBJ1-5; v_call: TRBV6-2/TRBV6-3; cdr3_aa: CASSYQRDNQPQHF; cdr3_nt: TGTGCCAGCAGTTACCAACGGGACAATCAGCCCCAGCATTTT
d_call: NA; clone_size: NA; j_call: TRBJ2-7; v_call: TRBV5-4; cdr3_aa: CASSLRLLSSYEQYF; cdr3_nt: TGTGCCAGCAGCTTGCGACTTCTAAGCTCCTACGAGCAGTACTTC
d_call: NA; clone_size: once; j_call: TRBJ1-1; v_call: TRBV18; cdr3_aa: CASSTPGTTNTEAFF; cdr3_nt: TGTGCCAGCTCAACTCCCGGGACAACAAACACTGAAGCTTTCTTT
d_call: TRBD1; clone_size: once; j_call: TRBJ2-3; v_call: TRBV10-3; cdr3_aa: CAISVRGLPADTQYF; cdr3_nt: TGTGCCATCAGTGTAAGGGGGCTTCCCGCAGATACGCAGTATTTT
d_call: TRBD2; clone_size: NA; j_call: TRBJ2-1; v_call: TRBV7-9; cdr3_aa: CASSLAPGRASNEQFF; cdr3_nt: TGTGCCAGCAGCTTAGCCCCCGGGAGGGCTTCGAATGAGCAGTTCTTC
d_call: TRBD2; clone_size: once; j_call: TRBJ2-2; v_call: TRBV10-3; cdr3_aa: CATAGTSGGALGTGELFF; cdr3_nt: TGTGCCACCGCCGGGACTAGCGGGGGGGCCTTGGGCACCGGGGAGCTGTTTTTT
d_call: TRBD1; clone_size: NA; j_call: TRBJ1-1; v_call: TRBV5-1; cdr3_aa: CASSTGQMNTEAFF; cdr3_nt: TGCGCCAGCAGCACGGGACAGATGAACACTGAAGCTTTCTTT
d_call: NA; clone_size: NA; j_call: TRBJ2-7; v_call: TRBV19; cdr3_aa: CASSIQVSYEQYF; cdr3_nt: TGTGCCAGTAGTATACAGGTTTCCTACGAGCAGTACTTC
d_call: NA; clone_size: NA; j_call: TRBJ1-4; v_call: TRBV4-2; cdr3_aa: CASSQDRYEGELFF; cdr3_nt: TGTGCCAGCAGCCAAGATCGTTACGAGGGAGAACTGTTTTTT
d_call: NA; clone_size: few; j_call: TRBJ1-5; v_call: TRBV15; cdr3_aa: CATSDRNQGLDQPQHF; cdr3_nt: TGTGCCACCAGCGACCGAAACCAGGGACTGGATCAGCCCCAGCATTTT
d_call: NA; clone_size: few; j_call: TRBJ1-2; v_call: TRBV25-1; cdr3_aa: CASSETGGSDGYTF; cdr3_nt: TGTGCCAGCAGTGAAACGGGGGGCTCTGATGGCTACACCTTC
d_call: TRBD1; clone_size: few; j_call: TRBJ1-1; v_call: TRBV7-9; cdr3_aa: CASSPSGGRTEAFF; cdr3_nt: TGTGCCAGCAGCCCTTCAGGGGGGCGGACTGAAGCTTTCTTT
d_call: TRBD1; clone_size: NA; j_call: TRBJ2-7; v_call: TRBV10-3; cdr3_aa: CAISLLPTSQGSSGRTSYEQYF; cdr3_nt: TGTGCCATCAGCTTACTACCTACCTCACAGGGGTCGTCCGGCCGAACCTCCTACGAGCAGTACTTC
d_call: NA; clone_size: NA; j_call: TRBJ2-7; v_call: TRBV10-3; cdr3_aa: CAISEASVSYEQYF; cdr3_nt: TGTGCCATCAGTGAGGCGAGCGTCTCCTACGAGCAGTACTTC
d_call: NA; clone_size: NA; j_call: TRBJ1-2; v_call: TRBV15; cdr3_aa: CATSRDFNRVNGYTF; cdr3_nt: TGTGCCACCAGCAGAGATTTCAACAGGGTTAATGGCTACACCTTC
d_call: NA; clone_size: NA; j_call: TRBJ1-2; v_call: TRBV7-2; cdr3_aa: CASSRDSYGYTF; cdr3_nt: TGTGCCAGCAGCCGAGACAGCTATGGCTACACCTTC
d_call: NA; clone_size: NA; j_call: TRBJ1-5; v_call: TRBV9; cdr3_aa: CASSATVNQPQHF; cdr3_nt: TGTGCCAGCAGCGCGACAGTCAATCAGCCCCAGCATTTT
d_call: NA; clone_size: NA; j_call: TRBJ1-2; v_call: TRBV20-1; cdr3_aa: CSASSIQGYGYTF; cdr3_nt: TGCAGTGCTAGTAGCATACAGGGTTATGGCTACACCTTC
d_call: TRBD2; clone_size: NA; j_call: TRBJ2-5; v_call: TRBV3-1/TRBV3-2; cdr3_aa: CASSQERGTSGKGTQYF; cdr3_nt: TGTGCCAGCAGCCAAGAGAGGGGGACTAGCGGGAAGGGGACCCAGTACTTC